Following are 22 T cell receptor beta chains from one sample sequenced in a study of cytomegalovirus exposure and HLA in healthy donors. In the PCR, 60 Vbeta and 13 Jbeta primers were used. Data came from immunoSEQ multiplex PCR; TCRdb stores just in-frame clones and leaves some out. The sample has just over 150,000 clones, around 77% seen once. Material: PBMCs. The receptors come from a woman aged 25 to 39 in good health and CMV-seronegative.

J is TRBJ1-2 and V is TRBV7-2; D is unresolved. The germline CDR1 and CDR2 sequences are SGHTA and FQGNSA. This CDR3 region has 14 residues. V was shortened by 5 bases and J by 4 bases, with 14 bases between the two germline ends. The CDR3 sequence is CASSADGVAYGYTF. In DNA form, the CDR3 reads TGTGCCAGCAGCGCCGACGGGGTGGCCTATGGCTACACCTTC.

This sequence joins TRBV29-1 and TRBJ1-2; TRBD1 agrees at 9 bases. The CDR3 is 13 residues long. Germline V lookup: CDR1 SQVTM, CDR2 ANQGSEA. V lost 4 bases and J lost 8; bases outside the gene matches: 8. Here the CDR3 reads CSVGGQGSDGYTF. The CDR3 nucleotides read TGCAGCGTTGGGGGACAGGGAAGCGACGGCTACACCTTC.

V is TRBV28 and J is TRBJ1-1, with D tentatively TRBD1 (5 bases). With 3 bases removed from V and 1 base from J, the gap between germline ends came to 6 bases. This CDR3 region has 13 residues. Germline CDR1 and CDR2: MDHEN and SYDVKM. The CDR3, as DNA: TGTGCCAGCAGTTTTAGGGGGAACACTGAAGCTTTCTTT. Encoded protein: CASSFRGNTEAFF.

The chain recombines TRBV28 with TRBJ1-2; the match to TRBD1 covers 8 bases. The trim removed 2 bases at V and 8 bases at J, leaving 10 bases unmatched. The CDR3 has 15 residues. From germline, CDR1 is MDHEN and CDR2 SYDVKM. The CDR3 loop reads CASSLPRGQEGGYTF. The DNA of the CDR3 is TGTGCCAGCAGTTTACCCAGGGGGCAGGAGGGGGGCTACACCTTC.

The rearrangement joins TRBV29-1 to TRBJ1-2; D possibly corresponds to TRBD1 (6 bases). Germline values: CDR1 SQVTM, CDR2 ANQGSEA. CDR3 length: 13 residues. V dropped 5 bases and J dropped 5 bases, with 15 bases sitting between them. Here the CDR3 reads CSVTGTDRYGYTF. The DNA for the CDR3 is TGCAGCGTTACAGGGACGGATAGGTATGGCTACACCTTC.

This CDR3 is CASSLAPEVSDTEAFF. CDR3 nucleotides: TGTGCCAGCAGTTTAGCCCCTGAGGTAAGCGACACTGAAGCTTTCTTT. The V call is TRBV28, the J call TRBJ1-1, with D uncertain. Trimming cost V 2 bases and J 3 bases, with 16 bases left between them. Germline V gene lookup returns CDR1 MDHEN and CDR2 SYDVKM. The CDR3 extends over 16 amino acids.

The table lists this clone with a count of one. The CDR3 DNA reads as TGTGCCAGCAGCTTAACAGGGGGCGGAACTGAAGCTTTCTTT. It is translated as CASSLTGGGTEAFF. This chain links TRBV7-3 with TRBJ1-1; 7 bases line up with TRBD1. This CDR3 comprises 14 residues. Trimming removed 0 bases from V and 5 bases from J; junction bases left unmatched: 3. The germline V gene has CDR1 SGHTA and CDR2 FQGTGA.

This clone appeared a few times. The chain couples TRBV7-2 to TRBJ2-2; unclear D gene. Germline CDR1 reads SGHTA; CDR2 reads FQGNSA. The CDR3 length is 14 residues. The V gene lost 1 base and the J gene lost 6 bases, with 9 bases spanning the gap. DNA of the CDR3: TGTGCCAGCAGCTTAGGCGCTCAGGCCGGGGAGCTGTTTTTT. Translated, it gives CASSLGAQAGELFF.

The CDR3 spells CASRDRGRSNQETQYF. In DNA, the CDR3 is TGTGCCAGTCGGGACAGGGGGCGAAGCAACCAAGAGACCCAGTACTTC. The chain carries TRBV19 and TRBJ2-5, with 12 bases that match TRBD1. Germline CDR1 is LNHDA and CDR2 is SQIVND (reference sequence). The CDR3 contains 16 residues. V gave up 8 bases and J gave up 0 bases; unmatched junction bases: 7.

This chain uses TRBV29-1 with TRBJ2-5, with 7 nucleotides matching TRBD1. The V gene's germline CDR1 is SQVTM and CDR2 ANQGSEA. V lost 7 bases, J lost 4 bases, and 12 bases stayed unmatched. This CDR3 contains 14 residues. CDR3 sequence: CSAAHRGFLETQYF. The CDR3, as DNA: TGCAGCGCCGCCCACAGGGGTTTTTTAGAGACCCAGTACTTC.

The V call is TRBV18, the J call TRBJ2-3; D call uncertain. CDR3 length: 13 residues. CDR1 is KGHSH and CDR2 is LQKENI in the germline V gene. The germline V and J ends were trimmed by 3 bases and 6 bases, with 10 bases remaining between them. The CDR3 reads CASSPAQRDTQYF. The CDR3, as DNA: TGTGCCAGCTCACCGGCTCAGCGCGATACGCAGTATTTT.

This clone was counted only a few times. CDR3 sequence reads: CASSPDRGGSPLHF. For the CDR3, the DNA is TGTGCCAGCTCACCGGACAGGGGAGGTTCACCCCTCCACTTT. The rearrangement joins TRBV18 to TRBJ1-6; 9 positions match TRBD1. Losses at the gene ends were 3 bases for V and 9 bases for J; bases not matched to a gene: 3. CDR1 is KGHSH, CDR2 LQKENI, per germline. This CDR3 has 14 amino acids.

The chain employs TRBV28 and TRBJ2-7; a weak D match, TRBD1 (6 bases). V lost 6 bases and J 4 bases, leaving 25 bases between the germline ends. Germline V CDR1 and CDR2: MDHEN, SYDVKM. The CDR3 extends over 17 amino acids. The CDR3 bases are TGTGCCAGCAGCCAACCCCCTCTCAGGGGTCCTATTTACGAGCAGTACTTC. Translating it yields CASSQPPLRGPIYEQYF.

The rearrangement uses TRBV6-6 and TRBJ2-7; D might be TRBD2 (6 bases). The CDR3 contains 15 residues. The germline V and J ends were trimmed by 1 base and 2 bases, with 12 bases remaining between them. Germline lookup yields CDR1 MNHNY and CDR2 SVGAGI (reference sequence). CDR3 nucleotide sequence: TGTGCCAGCAGTTACTTAGCGGAGACAGCCTACGAGCAGTACTTC. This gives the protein CASSYLAETAYEQYF.

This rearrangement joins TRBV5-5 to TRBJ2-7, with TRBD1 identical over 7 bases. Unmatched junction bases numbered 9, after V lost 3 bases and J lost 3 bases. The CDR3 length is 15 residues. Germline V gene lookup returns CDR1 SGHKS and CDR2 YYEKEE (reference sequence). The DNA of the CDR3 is TGTGCCAGCAGCTCCACGAGACAGGGAGACTACGAGCAGTACTTC. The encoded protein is CASSSTRQGDYEQYF. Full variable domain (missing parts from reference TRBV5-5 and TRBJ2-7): DAGVTQSPTHLIKTRGQQVTLRCSPISGHKSVSWYQQVLGQGPQFIFQYYEKEERGRGNFPDRFSARQFPNYSSELNVNALLLGDSALYLCASSSTRQGDYEQYFGPGTRLTVT.

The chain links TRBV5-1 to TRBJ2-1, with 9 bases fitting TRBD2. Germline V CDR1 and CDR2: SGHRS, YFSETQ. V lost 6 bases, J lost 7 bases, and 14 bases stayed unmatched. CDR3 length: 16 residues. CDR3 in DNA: TGCGCCAGCAACGTGGCTGGCGGGGGGGCACGGAATGAGCAGTTCTTC. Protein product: CASNVAGGGARNEQFF.

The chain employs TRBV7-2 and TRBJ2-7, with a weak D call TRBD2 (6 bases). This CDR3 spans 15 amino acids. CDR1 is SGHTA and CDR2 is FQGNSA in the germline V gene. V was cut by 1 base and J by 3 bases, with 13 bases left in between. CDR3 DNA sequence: TGTGCCAGCAGCTTAGGACCCGGCGGGAACTACGAGCAGTACTTC. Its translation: CASSLGPGGNYEQYF.

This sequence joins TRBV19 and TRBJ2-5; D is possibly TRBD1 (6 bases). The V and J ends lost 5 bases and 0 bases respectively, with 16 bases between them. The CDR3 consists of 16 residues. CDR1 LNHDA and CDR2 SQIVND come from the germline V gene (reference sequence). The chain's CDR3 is CASSPETGAYQETQYF. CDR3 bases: TGTGCCAGTAGTCCCGAGACAGGCGCCTACCAAGAGACCCAGTACTTC.

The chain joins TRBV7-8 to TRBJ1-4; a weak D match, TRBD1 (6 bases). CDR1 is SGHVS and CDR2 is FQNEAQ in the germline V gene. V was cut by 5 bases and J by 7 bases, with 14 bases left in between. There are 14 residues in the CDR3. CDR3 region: CASSQGWLGEKLFF. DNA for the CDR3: TGTGCCAGCAGCCAGGGGTGGCTCGGTGAAAAACTGTTTTTT.

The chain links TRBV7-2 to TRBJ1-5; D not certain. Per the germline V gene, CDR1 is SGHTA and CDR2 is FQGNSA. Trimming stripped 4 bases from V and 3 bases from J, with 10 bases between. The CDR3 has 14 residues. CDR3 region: CASSSGGSNQPQHF. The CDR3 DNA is TGTGCCAGCAGCTCAGGAGGTTCCAATCAGCCCCAGCATTTT.

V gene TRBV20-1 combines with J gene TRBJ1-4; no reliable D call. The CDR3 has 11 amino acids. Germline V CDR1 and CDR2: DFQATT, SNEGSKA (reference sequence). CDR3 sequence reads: CSHFVEEKLFF. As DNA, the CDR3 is TGCAGCCATTTTGTAGAAGAAAAACTGTTTTTT.

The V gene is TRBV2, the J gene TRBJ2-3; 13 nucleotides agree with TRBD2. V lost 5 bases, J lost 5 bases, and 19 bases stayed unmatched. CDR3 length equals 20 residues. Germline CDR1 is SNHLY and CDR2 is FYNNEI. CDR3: CASSRTATLTSGGAGDTQYF. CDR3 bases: TGTGCCAGCAGTCGGACAGCCACCCTTACTAGCGGGGGGGCTGGAGATACGCAGTATTTT.